This entry lists 28 T cell receptor beta chains sequenced from one sample in a study of monozygotic twins with inflammatory bowel disease. TCRdb reprocessed the 5' RACE reads; each CDR3 protein has one entry and no DNA is given. This sample's clone table lists under 200,000 distinct CDR3 sequences. The sample was blood. These receptors were taken from a human donor with ulcerative colitis or Crohn's disease, or a healthy co-twin of an affected twin (not recorded which).

The chain couples TRBV7-8 to TRBJ2-5. The CDR3 runs 14 residues. Germline loops: CDR1 SGHVS, CDR2 FQNEAQ. The CDR3 loop reads CASSFGVNQETQYF.

The V call is TRBV7-3, the J call TRBJ2-1; checking the TCRdb D call of TRBD2 is not possible without DNA. This CDR3 is built from 16 residues. Per the germline V gene, CDR1 is SGHTA and CDR2 is FQGTGA. The CDR3 loop is CASSPLGRASYNEQFF.

The rearrangement joins TRBV14 to TRBJ2-5. The germline V gene encodes CDR1 SGHDN and CDR2 FVKESK. This CDR3 is built from 16 residues. CDR3 residues: CASSQDFGRGHETQYF.

The chain has TRBV29-1 and TRBJ2-1; the TCRdb D gene call, TRBD1, has no DNA to confirm it. The CDR3 totals 15 residues. The germline V gene has CDR1 SQVTM and CDR2 ANQGSEA. This chain's CDR3 is CSVRPGPDPYNEQFF.

The chain links TRBV24-1 to TRBJ1-2; the D gene TCRdb calls, TRBD1, cannot be checked with no DNA. Germline V gene data show CDR1 as KGHDR and CDR2 as SFDVKD. There are 14 residues in the CDR3. CDR3 region: CATSESDRYYGYTF.

The rearrangement links TRBV20-1 to TRBJ1-1; absent DNA, TCRdb's TRBD1 call cannot be checked. This CDR3 is built from 13 residues. Germline V gene sequence: CDR1 DFQATT, CDR2 SNEGSKA (reference sequence). CDR3 in amino acids: CSAEQGGNTEAFF.

The chain carries TRBV7-9 and TRBJ2-7. Germline CDR1 is SEHNR and CDR2 is FQNEAQ (reference sequence). This CDR3 has 14 amino acids. The CDR3 region is CASSQSSLTYEQYF.

The chain uses TRBV4-3 and TRBJ2-1; TCRdb lists TRBD2, though no DNA is available to test this call. The V gene's germline CDR1 is LGHNA and CDR2 YSLEER. The CDR3 spans 16 residues. The CDR3 sequence is CASSPFLARTYNEQFF.

The V gene is TRBV11-2, the J gene TRBJ1-2; TCRdb's D call of TRBD1 is untestable without DNA. CDR1 and CDR2 from the germline V gene are SGHAT and FQNNGV. There are 18 residues in the CDR3. The CDR3 region is CASSLDPGQGFIIYGYTF.

CDR3 region: CASSYQRWTGELFF. The rearrangement joins TRBV6-2 or TRBV6-3 to TRBJ2-2. CDR3 length: 14 amino acids. Germline loops: CDR1 MNHEY, CDR2 SVGEGT.

The chain has TRBV3-1 and TRBJ2-3; TCRdb's D call, TRBD1, is unchecked because there is no DNA. Per germline, CDR1 LGHDT and CDR2 YNNKEL (reference sequence). CDR3 length: 16 residues. The CDR3 reads CASSLWGRSNTDTQYF.

The rearrangement joins TRBV12-3 or TRBV12-4 to TRBJ2-3; TCRdb designates TRBD1, a call that cannot be tested without DNA. The CDR3 is 13 amino acids. CDR3: CASCWGISDTQYF.

The J gene is TRBJ2-7, the V gene TRBV5-6. CDR1 SGHDT and CDR2 YYEEEE come from the germline V gene. The CDR3 has 13 residues. The CDR3: CASSSLAYYEQYF.

V gene TRBV24-1 combines with J gene TRBJ2-1. The germline V gene has CDR1 KGHDR and CDR2 SFDVKD. This CDR3 region has 15 residues. This CDR3 is CATSDPGAPYNEQFF.

The chain links TRBV20-1 to TRBJ2-3. There are 17 residues in the CDR3. Germline CDR1 reads DFQATT; CDR2 reads SNEGSKA (reference sequence). This chain's CDR3 is CSAREPKPDSGTDTQYF.

This chain uses TRBV5-4 with TRBJ2-3; TCRdb lists TRBD2, though no DNA is available to test this call. Per germline, CDR1 SGHNT and CDR2 YYREEE (reference sequence). The CDR3 spans 15 residues. CDR3 sequence reads: CASSLTSGSTDTQYF.

CDR3 loop: CASRRTAYEQYF. J is TRBJ2-7 and V is TRBV12-3 or TRBV12-4. This CDR3 has 12 residues.

The V and J genes are TRBV10-3 and TRBJ2-7; without DNA, the TCRdb call of TRBD1 cannot be checked. Germline loops: CDR1 ENHRY, CDR2 SYGVKD. The CDR3 spans 12 residues. This chain's CDR3 is CAISSGSAEQYF.

V usage is TRBV6-6 and J usage is TRBJ2-7; TCRdb outputs TRBD1, but without DNA this stays unchecked. Per germline, CDR1 MNHNY and CDR2 SVGAGI (reference sequence). The CDR3 consists of 14 residues. CDR3 region: CASNPTASSYEQYF.

The chain is built from TRBV4-3 and TRBJ2-2; as DNA is missing, the TRBD1 call by TCRdb cannot be tested. The CDR3 sequence is 19 residues long. The germline V gene encodes CDR1 LGHNA and CDR2 YSLEER. The CDR3 reads CASSQVPGTQTSNTGELFF.

The chain recombines TRBV12-3 or TRBV12-4 with TRBJ1-3; the D call from TCRdb, TRBD1, cannot be confirmed without DNA. The CDR3 has 13 residues. The CDR3 sequence: CASSSRQGITIYF.

The chain carries TRBV7-9 and TRBJ2-1; TCRdb's assignment of TRBD1 cannot be checked, as there is no DNA. The CDR3 sequence is 12 residues long. Looked up from germline, CDR1 is SEHNR and CDR2 is FQNEAQ (reference sequence). The CDR3 spells CASSYKGDEQFF.

The chain links TRBV10-3 to TRBJ2-3. Germline V gene data show CDR1 as ENHRY and CDR2 as SYGVKD. This CDR3 comprises 14 residues. The CDR3 here is CAISEWHGVDTQYF.

J is TRBJ2-7 and V is TRBV2; TCRdb selects TRBD2, and the lack of DNA leaves this call unchecked. This CDR3 has 14 amino acids. The germline CDR1 and CDR2 sequences are SNHLY and FYNNEI. CDR3: CASRSAGGTYEQYF.

V gene TRBV5-1 combines with J gene TRBJ1-1. Germline CDR1 reads SGHRS; CDR2 reads YFSETQ. The CDR3 runs to 13 residues. The CDR3 loop is CASSLAPNTEAFF.

This chain uses TRBV3-1 with TRBJ2-1; TCRdb returns TRBD1, unconfirmable since there is no DNA. The CDR3 has 17 amino acids. Germline-derived CDR1 and CDR2 are LGHDT and YNNKEL (reference sequence). The CDR3 here is CASSPLLQGHGGNEQFF.

V usage is TRBV28 and J usage is TRBJ2-1. This CDR3 has 12 amino acids. The germline V gene has CDR1 MDHEN and CDR2 SYDVKM. This CDR3 reads CASKPSYNEQFF.

V gene TRBV7-3 combines with J gene TRBJ1-2. Germline V lookup: CDR1 SGHTA, CDR2 FQGTGA. The CDR3 runs 17 residues. This CDR3 is CASSLNPSGGSDYGYTF.